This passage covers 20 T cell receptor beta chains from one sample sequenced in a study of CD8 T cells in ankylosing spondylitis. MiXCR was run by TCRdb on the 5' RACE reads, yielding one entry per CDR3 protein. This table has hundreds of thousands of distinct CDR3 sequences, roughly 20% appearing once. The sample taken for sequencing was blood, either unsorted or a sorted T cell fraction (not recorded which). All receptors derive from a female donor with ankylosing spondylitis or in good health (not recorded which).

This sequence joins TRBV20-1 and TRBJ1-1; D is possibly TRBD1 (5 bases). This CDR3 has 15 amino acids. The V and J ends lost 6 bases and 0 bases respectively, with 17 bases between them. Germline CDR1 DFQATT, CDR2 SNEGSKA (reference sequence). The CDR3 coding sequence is TGCAGTGCCCAACTTCCGGGACGGATGAACACTGAAGCTTTCTTT. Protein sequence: CSAQLPGRMNTEAFF.

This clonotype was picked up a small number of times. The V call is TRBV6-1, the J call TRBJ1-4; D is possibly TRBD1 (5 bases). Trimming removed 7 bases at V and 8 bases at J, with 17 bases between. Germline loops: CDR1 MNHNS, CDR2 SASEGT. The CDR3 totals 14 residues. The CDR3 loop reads CASTSEGRMEKLFF. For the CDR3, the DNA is TGTGCCAGCACCTCAGAGGGACGGATGGAAAAACTGTTTTTT.

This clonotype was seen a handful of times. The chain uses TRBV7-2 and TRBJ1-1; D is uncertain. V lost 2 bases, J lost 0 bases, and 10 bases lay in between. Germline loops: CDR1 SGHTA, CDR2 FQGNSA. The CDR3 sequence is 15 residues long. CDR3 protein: CASSLYAGVNTEAFF. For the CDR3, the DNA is TGTGCCAGCAGCTTATATGCCGGGGTGAACACTGAAGCTTTCTTT. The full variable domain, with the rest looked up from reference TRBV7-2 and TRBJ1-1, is GAGVSQSPSNKVTEKGKDVELRCDPISGHTALYWYRQSLGQGLEFLIYFQGNSAPDKSGLPSDRFSAERTGGSVSTLTIQRTQQEDSAVYLCASSLYAGVNTEAFFGQGTRLTVV.

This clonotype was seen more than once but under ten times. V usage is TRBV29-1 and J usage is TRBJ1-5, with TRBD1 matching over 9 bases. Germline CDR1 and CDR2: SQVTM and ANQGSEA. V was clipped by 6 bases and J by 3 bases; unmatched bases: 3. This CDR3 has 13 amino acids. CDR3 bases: TGCAGCGTATGGACAGGGGACAATCAGCCCCAGCATTTT. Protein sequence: CSVWTGDNQPQHF.

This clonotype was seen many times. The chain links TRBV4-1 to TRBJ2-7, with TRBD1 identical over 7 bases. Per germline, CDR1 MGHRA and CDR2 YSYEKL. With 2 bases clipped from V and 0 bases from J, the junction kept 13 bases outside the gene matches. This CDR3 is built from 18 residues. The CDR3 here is CASSQPWDSLESSYEQYF. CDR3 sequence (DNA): TGCGCCAGCAGCCAACCTTGGGACAGCTTAGAAAGCTCCTACGAGCAGTACTTC.

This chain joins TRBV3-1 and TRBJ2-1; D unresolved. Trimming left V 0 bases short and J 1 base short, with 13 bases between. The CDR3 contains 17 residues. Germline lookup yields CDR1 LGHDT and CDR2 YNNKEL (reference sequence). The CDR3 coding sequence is TGTGCCAGCAGCCAAGATGCCAGCTTTGTTTCCTACAATGAGCAGTTCTTC. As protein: CASSQDASFVSYNEQFF.

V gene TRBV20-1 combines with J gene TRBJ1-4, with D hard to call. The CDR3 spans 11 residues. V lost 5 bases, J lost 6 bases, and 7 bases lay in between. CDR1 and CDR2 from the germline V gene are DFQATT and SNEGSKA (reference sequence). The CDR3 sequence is CSAYYDEKLFF. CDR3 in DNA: TGCAGTGCTTATTATGATGAAAAACTGTTTTTT.

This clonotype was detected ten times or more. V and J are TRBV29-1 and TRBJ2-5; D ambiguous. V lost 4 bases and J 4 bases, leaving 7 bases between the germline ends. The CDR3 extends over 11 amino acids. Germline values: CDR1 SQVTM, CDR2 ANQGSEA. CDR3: CSVGPRETQYF. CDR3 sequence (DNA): TGCAGCGTTGGACCCAGAGAGACCCAGTACTTC.

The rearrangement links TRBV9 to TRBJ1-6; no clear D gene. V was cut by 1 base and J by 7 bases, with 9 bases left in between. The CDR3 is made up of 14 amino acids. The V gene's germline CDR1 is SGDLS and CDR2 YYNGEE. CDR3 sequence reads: CASSVSIGNSPLHF. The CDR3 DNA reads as TGTGCCAGCAGCGTATCCATTGGGAATTCACCCCTCCACTTT.

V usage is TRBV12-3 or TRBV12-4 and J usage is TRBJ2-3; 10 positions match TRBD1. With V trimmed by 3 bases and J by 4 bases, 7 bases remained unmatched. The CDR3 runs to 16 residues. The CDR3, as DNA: TGTGCCAGCAGTTTGACCGGGACAGGGGCCCCAGATACGCAGTATTTT. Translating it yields CASSLTGTGAPDTQYF.

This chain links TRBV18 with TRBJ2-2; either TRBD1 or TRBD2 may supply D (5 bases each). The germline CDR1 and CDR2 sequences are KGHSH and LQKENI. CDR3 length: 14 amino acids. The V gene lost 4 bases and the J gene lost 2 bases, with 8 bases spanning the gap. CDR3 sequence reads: CASSRDPNTGELFF. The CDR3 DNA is TGTGCCAGCTCACGGGACCCTAACACCGGGGAGCTGTTTTTT.

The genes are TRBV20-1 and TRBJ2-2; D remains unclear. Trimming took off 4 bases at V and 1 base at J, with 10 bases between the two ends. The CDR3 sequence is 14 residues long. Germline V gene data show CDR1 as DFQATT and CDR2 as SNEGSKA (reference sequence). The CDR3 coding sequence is TGCAGTGCTACATCCCCCCTGAACACCGGGGAGCTGTTTTTT. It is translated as CSATSPLNTGELFF.

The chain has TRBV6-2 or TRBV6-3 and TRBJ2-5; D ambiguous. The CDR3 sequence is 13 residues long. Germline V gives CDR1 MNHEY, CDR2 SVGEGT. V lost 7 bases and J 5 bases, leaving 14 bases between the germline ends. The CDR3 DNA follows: TGTGCCAGCAATTTCGGGCATTGGGAGACCCAGTACTTC. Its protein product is CASNFGHWETQYF.

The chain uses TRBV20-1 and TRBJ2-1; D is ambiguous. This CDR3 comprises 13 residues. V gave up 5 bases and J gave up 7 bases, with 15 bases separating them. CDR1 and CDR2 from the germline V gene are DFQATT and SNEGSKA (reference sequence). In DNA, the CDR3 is TGCAGTGCTGAGGTGAGCAGCTGGAATGAGCAGTTCTTC. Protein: CSAEVSSWNEQFF.

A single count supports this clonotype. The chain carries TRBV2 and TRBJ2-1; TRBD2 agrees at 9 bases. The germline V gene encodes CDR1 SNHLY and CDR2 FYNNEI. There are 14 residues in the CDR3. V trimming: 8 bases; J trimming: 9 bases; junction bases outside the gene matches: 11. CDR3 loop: CASLRPSGISEQFF. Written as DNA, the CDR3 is TGTGCCAGCCTTCGGCCTAGCGGGATATCTGAGCAGTTCTTC.

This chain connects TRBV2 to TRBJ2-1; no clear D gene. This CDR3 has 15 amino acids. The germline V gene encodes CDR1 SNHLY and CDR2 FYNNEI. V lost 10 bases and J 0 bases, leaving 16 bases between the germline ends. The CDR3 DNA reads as TGTGCCACCCAGAGGAACCCAAGCTCCTACAATGAGCAGTTCTTC. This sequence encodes CATQRNPSSYNEQFF. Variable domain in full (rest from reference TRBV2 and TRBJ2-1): EPEVTQTPSHQVTQMGQEVILRCVPISNHLYFYWYRQILGQKVEFLVSFYNNEISEKSEIFDDQFSVERPDGSNFTLKIRSTKLEDSAMYFCATQRNPSSYNEQFFGPGTRLTVL.

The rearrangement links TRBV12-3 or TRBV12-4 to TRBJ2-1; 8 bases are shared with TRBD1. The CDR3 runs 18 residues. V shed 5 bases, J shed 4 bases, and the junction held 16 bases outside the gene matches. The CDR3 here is CASSRDRGFEWGYNEQFF. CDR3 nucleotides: TGTGCCAGCAGTCGAGACAGGGGCTTTGAGTGGGGATACAATGAGCAGTTCTTC.

The chain's CDR3 is CSASFLGLAMGTDTQYF. The CDR3 DNA follows: TGCAGTGCTAGTTTCCTCGGACTAGCGATGGGCACAGATACGCAGTATTTT. The V and J genes are TRBV20-1 and TRBJ2-3; TRBD2 matches 9 bases. This CDR3 is built from 17 residues. In germline, CDR1 is DFQATT, CDR2 SNEGSKA (reference sequence). V lost 3 bases and J lost 1; bases outside the gene matches: 11.

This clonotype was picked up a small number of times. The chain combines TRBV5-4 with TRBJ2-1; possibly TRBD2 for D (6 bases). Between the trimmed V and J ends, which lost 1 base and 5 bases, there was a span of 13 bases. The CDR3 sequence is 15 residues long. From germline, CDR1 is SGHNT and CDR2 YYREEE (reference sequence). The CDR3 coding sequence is TGTGCCAGCAGCTTGAGTGGAAAGCGGGACAATGAGCAGTTCTTC. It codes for CASSLSGKRDNEQFF.

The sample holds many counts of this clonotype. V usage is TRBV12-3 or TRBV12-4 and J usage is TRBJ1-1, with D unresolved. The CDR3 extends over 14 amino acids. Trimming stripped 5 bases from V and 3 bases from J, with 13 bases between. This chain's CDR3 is CASSPAGSHTEAFF. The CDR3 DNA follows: TGTGCCAGCAGTCCCGCCGGCTCCCACACTGAAGCTTTCTTT.